This entry describes one TCR beta chain. CDR1 is LNHDA, CDR2 SQIVND, per germline (reference sequence). The CDR3 runs to 15 residues. The V gene end was trimmed by 6 bases and the J gene end by 1 base; junction bases not matched to a gene: 6. The data derive from a study of T cell changes during pregnancy in multiple sclerosis. The repertoire was sequenced with immunoSEQ multiplex PCR; TCRdb's copy has only in-frame clones and lacks some. The sample carries just under 20,000 clones, 80% to 90% recorded once. The chain employs TRBV19 and TRBJ1-5; 7 bases agree with TRBD1. The input for sequencing was CD8+ T cells from peripheral blood mononuclear cells, taken in the second trimester of pregnancy. The clonotype was recovered from a female donor in good health, enrolled as a control in a pregnancy study. In DNA form, the CDR3 reads TGTGCCAGTAGGAGAGGACAGGAGAGCAATCAGCCCCAGCATTTT. It translates to CASRRGQESNQPQHF.